The rows below give T cell receptor beta chains drawn from one sample of a study of molecular identifiers for immune sequencing clone quantification. Via MiXCR, TCRdb re-called the PCR reads, giving one row per CDR3 protein. The repertoire holds some 40,000 distinct CDR3 sequences, with around 20% as singletons. The sequenced sample consisted of naive CD8+ T cells from blood, with Jurkat cell RNA spiked in. The receptors stem from a human donor in good health. Some libraries in this study had Jurkat cell RNA spiked in. Each CDR3 is given with its conserved first and last residue. Fields, in order: V gene, J gene, D gene, clone size, CDR3 DNA, CDR3 protein. The D gene is left open where the match is weak. Some rows have no size entry. The others give once, few or many, or a class for an expanded clone.

v_call: TRBV25-1; j_call: TRBJ2-1; d_call: .; clone_size: few; cdr3_nt: TGTGCCAGCGGGTACTACAATGAGCAGTTCTTC; cdr3_aa: CASGYYNEQFF
v_call: TRBV12-3/TRBV12-4; j_call: TRBJ2-7; d_call: TRBD1; clone_size: many; cdr3_nt: TGTGCCAGCAGTTCCGACAGGGTGGGCGAGCAGTACTTC; cdr3_aa: CASSSDRVGEQYF
v_call: TRBV3-1; j_call: TRBJ2-2; d_call: TRBD2; clone_size: many; cdr3_nt: TGTGCCAGCAGCCAAAAGGCGGGAGGGTACACCGGGGAGCTGTTTTTT; cdr3_aa: CASSQKAGGYTGELFF
v_call: TRBV6-2/TRBV6-3; j_call: TRBJ2-3; d_call: TRBD2; clone_size: few; cdr3_nt: TGTGCCAGCATCCCGGGACTAGCCTTGCCAGATACGCAGTATTTT; cdr3_aa: CASIPGLALPDTQYF
v_call: TRBV7-9; j_call: TRBJ2-5; d_call: .; clone_size: many; cdr3_nt: TGTGCCAGCCGGGGAGACCAAGAGACCCAGTACTTC; cdr3_aa: CASRGDQETQYF
v_call: TRBV13; j_call: TRBJ2-7; d_call: .; clone_size: many; cdr3_nt: TGTGCCAGCAGCTCCGCCGGGTACGAGCAGTACTTC; cdr3_aa: CASSSAGYEQYF
v_call: TRBV7-9; j_call: TRBJ2-1; d_call: TRBD2; clone_size: few; cdr3_nt: TGTGCCAGCAGCTTAGGACTAGCGGGAGGGGACAATGAGCAGTTCTTC; cdr3_aa: CASSLGLAGGDNEQFF
v_call: TRBV20-1; j_call: TRBJ2-7; d_call: TRBD2; clone_size: .; cdr3_nt: TGCAGTGCCGCTACTCGCCCTAGCGGGCCGCTTAATTTCTATAGATACGAGCAGTACTTC; cdr3_aa: CSAATRPSGPLNFYRYEQYF
v_call: TRBV5-1; j_call: TRBJ2-7; d_call: TRBD1; clone_size: many; cdr3_nt: TGCGCCAGCAGCCTAACCCCCAGGGGGCTACAAATCTACGAGCAGTACTTC; cdr3_aa: CASSLTPRGLQIYEQYF
v_call: TRBV15; j_call: TRBJ2-7; d_call: .; clone_size: many; cdr3_nt: TGTGCCACCAGCGGGATCGGGAGCTCCTACGAGCAGTACTTC; cdr3_aa: CATSGIGSSYEQYF
v_call: TRBV28; j_call: TRBJ1-5; d_call: .; clone_size: many; cdr3_nt: TGTGCCAGCAGGTCGGCGGCGAATCAGCCCCAGCATTTT; cdr3_aa: CASRSAANQPQHF
v_call: TRBV12-3/TRBV12-4; j_call: TRBJ2-5; d_call: .; clone_size: many; cdr3_nt: TGTGCCAGCAGCCTAGGGACGTTCGGAGAGACCCAGTACTTC; cdr3_aa: CASSLGTFGETQYF
v_call: TRBV14; j_call: TRBJ2-7; d_call: TRBD1; clone_size: once; cdr3_nt: TGTGCCAGCAGCCAATGGACAGGGCCCTACGAGCAGTACTTC; cdr3_aa: CASSQWTGPYEQYF
v_call: TRBV9; j_call: TRBJ2-7; d_call: TRBD1; clone_size: many; cdr3_nt: TGTGCCAGCAGCGTAGCCGGACAGGGGGCGTTAGCCTACGAGCAGTACTTC; cdr3_aa: CASSVAGQGALAYEQYF
v_call: TRBV5-1; j_call: TRBJ1-4; d_call: TRBD1; clone_size: many; cdr3_nt: TGCGCCAGCAGCTCAACAGGGGGATTTAATGAAAAACTGTTTTTT; cdr3_aa: CASSSTGGFNEKLFF
v_call: TRBV28; j_call: TRBJ1-1; d_call: .; clone_size: few; cdr3_nt: TGTGCCAGCAGCGCTCCATCCAGGAGCACTGAAGCTTTCTTT; cdr3_aa: CASSAPSRSTEAFF
v_call: TRBV3-1; j_call: TRBJ2-5; d_call: TRBD2; clone_size: .; cdr3_nt: TGTGCCAGCAGCCAAGAGGGACTAGCGGTCCAAGAGACCCAGTACTTC; cdr3_aa: CASSQEGLAVQETQYF
v_call: TRBV24-1; j_call: TRBJ2-2; d_call: .; clone_size: many; cdr3_nt: TGTGCCACCAGCCCAAATCGACATTTTGGGGAGCTGTTTTTT; cdr3_aa: CATSPNRHFGELFF
v_call: TRBV5-6; j_call: TRBJ2-1; d_call: TRBD2; clone_size: many; cdr3_nt: TGTGCCAGCAGTTCTAGCGGGGCGTACAATGAGCAGTTCTTC; cdr3_aa: CASSSSGAYNEQFF
v_call: TRBV6-2/TRBV6-3; j_call: TRBJ1-6; d_call: .; clone_size: many; cdr3_nt: TGTGCCAGCACCGACTGGGCCTCGGATTCACCCCTCCACTTT; cdr3_aa: CASTDWASDSPLHF
v_call: TRBV7-2; j_call: TRBJ2-7; d_call: .; clone_size: .; cdr3_nt: TGTGCCAGCAGCTTCCAGTACGAGCAGTACTTC; cdr3_aa: CASSFQYEQYF
v_call: TRBV29-1; j_call: TRBJ2-7; d_call: TRBD2; clone_size: many; cdr3_nt: TGCAGCGTCACTCTTGTTAGCGGGACTTACGAGCAGTACTTC; cdr3_aa: CSVTLVSGTYEQYF
v_call: TRBV4-1; j_call: TRBJ2-7; d_call: .; clone_size: .; cdr3_nt: TGCGCCAGCAGCTTTCAGGGAGTCGAGCAGTACTTC; cdr3_aa: CASSFQGVEQYF
v_call: TRBV6-4; j_call: TRBJ2-2; d_call: .; clone_size: .; cdr3_nt: TGTGCCAGCAGTGACCTCTCCGGGGAGCTGTTTTTT; cdr3_aa: CASSDLSGELFF
v_call: TRBV12-3/TRBV12-4; j_call: TRBJ2-2; d_call: TRBD1; clone_size: many; cdr3_nt: TGTGCCAGCACCAATCCCGGGACAGGGGTAACCGGGGAGCTGTTTTTT; cdr3_aa: CASTNPGTGVTGELFF
v_call: TRBV4-1; j_call: TRBJ2-3; d_call: TRBD2; clone_size: many; cdr3_nt: TGCGCCTCTTCAATTGGGGCGGGAGGGCCCCGAGATACGCAGTATTTT; cdr3_aa: CASSIGAGGPRDTQYF
v_call: TRBV24-1; j_call: TRBJ2-2; d_call: .; clone_size: many; cdr3_nt: TGTGCCACCAGTGATCCCAACACCGGGGAGCTGTTTTTT; cdr3_aa: CATSDPNTGELFF
v_call: TRBV9; j_call: TRBJ2-5; d_call: .; clone_size: many; cdr3_nt: TGTGCCAGCAGCGTAGTTGGGGGTGAGACCCAGTACTTC; cdr3_aa: CASSVVGGETQYF
v_call: TRBV28; j_call: TRBJ2-4; d_call: TRBD2; clone_size: .; cdr3_nt: TGTGCCAGCAGCACCGTGATGCGGGAGTCCAAAAACATTCAGTACTTC; cdr3_aa: CASSTVMRESKNIQYF
v_call: TRBV7-2; j_call: TRBJ2-7; d_call: .; clone_size: medium-sized; cdr3_nt: TGTGCCAGCAGCTTAGCAGGAGGCTCCTACGAGCAGTACTTC; cdr3_aa: CASSLAGGSYEQYF
v_call: TRBV6-2/TRBV6-3; j_call: TRBJ1-6; d_call: .; clone_size: many; cdr3_nt: TGTGCCACCCGGGACCGGGGAAATTCACCCCTCCACTTT; cdr3_aa: CATRDRGNSPLHF
v_call: TRBV5-1; j_call: TRBJ2-1; d_call: TRBD2; clone_size: many; cdr3_nt: TGCGCCAGCAGCCAAGCGCCTAGCGGGAGTTCGGTTGAGCAGTTCTTC; cdr3_aa: CASSQAPSGSSVEQFF
v_call: TRBV20-1; j_call: TRBJ2-1; d_call: .; clone_size: few; cdr3_nt: TGCAGTGCTAGATATCTGCGGGCGGGTAATGAGCAGTTCTTC; cdr3_aa: CSARYLRAGNEQFF
v_call: TRBV28; j_call: TRBJ2-7; d_call: .; clone_size: .; cdr3_nt: TGTGCCAGCAGTCCCCTCCCGCCGGGAGCCTACGAGCAGTACTTC; cdr3_aa: CASSPLPPGAYEQYF
v_call: TRBV13; j_call: TRBJ2-7; d_call: TRBD1; clone_size: many; cdr3_nt: TGTGCCAGCAGCCAAGACAGGGACTACGAGCAGTACTTC; cdr3_aa: CASSQDRDYEQYF
v_call: TRBV5-1; j_call: TRBJ2-1; d_call: TRBD2; clone_size: many; cdr3_nt: TGCGCCAGCAGCTTGAAGCGGGAGTTAGGGTACAATGAGCAGTTCTTC; cdr3_aa: CASSLKRELGYNEQFF
v_call: TRBV6-2/TRBV6-3; j_call: TRBJ2-5; d_call: .; clone_size: many; cdr3_nt: TGTGCCAGCAGTTACGGCCCGGAGGAGACCCAGTACTTC; cdr3_aa: CASSYGPEETQYF
v_call: TRBV7-8; j_call: TRBJ2-1; d_call: .; clone_size: many; cdr3_nt: TGTGCCAGCAGCTTAGCCCGTGGCGGGGCCTACAATGAGCAGTTCTTC; cdr3_aa: CASSLARGGAYNEQFF
v_call: TRBV28; j_call: TRBJ2-1; d_call: TRBD1; clone_size: few; cdr3_nt: TGTGCCAGCAGCCCCGAAGTGCTAGGGGGCGCCTTTAAAATCTACAATGAGCAGTTCTTC; cdr3_aa: CASSPEVLGGAFKIYNEQFF
v_call: TRBV10-2; j_call: TRBJ2-1; d_call: TRBD1; clone_size: many; cdr3_nt: TGCGCCAGCAGTGAGTTCAGGGGGTCTTACAATGAGCAGTTCTTC; cdr3_aa: CASSEFRGSYNEQFF
v_call: TRBV4-3; j_call: TRBJ1-2; d_call: .; clone_size: many; cdr3_nt: TGCGCCAGCAGCCAAGCAGGGTCAGACTATGGCTACACCTTC; cdr3_aa: CASSQAGSDYGYTF
v_call: TRBV27; j_call: TRBJ2-5; d_call: .; clone_size: many; cdr3_nt: TGTGCCAGCAGTTTAATGCCCCCTGCCGACGGGACGGAAGAGACCCAGTACTTC; cdr3_aa: CASSLMPPADGTEETQYF
v_call: TRBV28; j_call: TRBJ2-5; d_call: .; clone_size: few; cdr3_nt: TGTGCCAGCAGTTATCCGCCGGGCCAAGGTCTTGAGACCCAGTACTTC; cdr3_aa: CASSYPPGQGLETQYF
v_call: TRBV13; j_call: TRBJ2-1; d_call: TRBD2; clone_size: few; cdr3_nt: TGTGCCAGCAGCGCAGCGGGAGGGCCGGGCCATGAGCAGTTCTTC; cdr3_aa: CASSAAGGPGHEQFF
v_call: TRBV6-2/TRBV6-3; j_call: TRBJ2-7; d_call: TRBD2; clone_size: many; cdr3_nt: TGTGCCAGCAAACTGCTAGCGGGGTCCTACGAGCAGTACTTC; cdr3_aa: CASKLLAGSYEQYF
v_call: TRBV5-1; j_call: TRBJ2-7; d_call: TRBD2; clone_size: medium-sized; cdr3_nt: TGCGCCAGCAGGTTGACTAGCGAGCCCCCCTACGAGCAGTACTTC; cdr3_aa: CASRLTSEPPYEQYF
v_call: TRBV6-2/TRBV6-3; j_call: TRBJ2-7; d_call: TRBD2; clone_size: many; cdr3_nt: TGTGCCAGCAGCATCGGACTAGCGGGCTACGAGCAGTACTTC; cdr3_aa: CASSIGLAGYEQYF
v_call: TRBV3-1; j_call: TRBJ2-2; d_call: .; clone_size: .; cdr3_nt: TGTGCCAGCAGCCACTTCATGGGGAACACCGGGGAGCTGTTTTTT; cdr3_aa: CASSHFMGNTGELFF
v_call: TRBV15; j_call: TRBJ2-1; d_call: .; clone_size: .; cdr3_nt: TGTGCCACCAGCAGAGAGCGGGAAACCTACAATGAGCAGTTCTTC; cdr3_aa: CATSRERETYNEQFF
v_call: TRBV12-3/TRBV12-4; j_call: TRBJ2-7; d_call: .; clone_size: many; cdr3_nt: TGTGCCAGCACCTTAAATATCGGCGAGCAGTACTTC; cdr3_aa: CASTLNIGEQYF
v_call: TRBV10-3; j_call: TRBJ2-5; d_call: .; clone_size: many; cdr3_nt: TGTGCCATCAGTGAAACGACAGCTCCTTTAGAGACCCAGTACTTC; cdr3_aa: CAISETTAPLETQYF
v_call: TRBV7-9; j_call: TRBJ2-2; d_call: .; clone_size: many; cdr3_nt: TGTGCCAGCAGCTTAGCGTCCCTACGCGGGAAGAACACCGGGGAGCTGTTTTTT; cdr3_aa: CASSLASLRGKNTGELFF